The TCR beta chain under discussion was sequenced for a study of PD-L1 blockade in urothelial cancer. Synthetically made TCR analog templates were put into each PCR as spikes. Clones were sequenced by immunoSEQ multiplex PCR, and TCRdb holds only the in-frame ones, with some missing. This sample has 130,000 or so clones; 65% to 85% occur once, and the top ten carry about 2.9%. The V end lost 6 bases, the J end lost 8 bases, and 17 bases lay between the germline ends. This CDR3 has 15 amino acids. Germline V lookup: CDR1 SNHLY, CDR2 FYNNEI. Noted time point: pretreatment peripheral blood. This rearrangement joins TRBV2 to TRBJ1-6, with no clear D. Sample: PBMCs, taken around atezolizumab (anti-PD-L1) treatment. The clonotype was recovered from a man aged 50 to 60 with urothelial cancer. The CDR3 bases are TGTGCCAGCAGACCCAGGACCGGCGGGGATTCACCCCTCCACTTT. Encoded protein: CASRPRTGGDSPLHF. Based on the CDR3 plus reference TRBV2 and TRBJ1-6, the full variable domain is EPEVTQTPSHQVTQMGQEVILRCVPISNHLYFYWYRQILGQKVEFLVSFYNNEISEKSEIFDDQFSVERPDGSNFTLKIRSTKLEDSAMYFCASRPRTGGDSPLHFGNGTRLTVT.